This TCR beta chain was recovered during a study of identifying expanded T cells in peripheral blood. Collection occurred without any documented infections or immune events in donors. Using immunoSEQ multiplex PCR, the repertoire was profiled, and TCRdb retains in-frame clones only, with some absent. The sample has 70,000 to 100,000 clones, more than 75% seen once. Study-level findings and limits: Clone count variance between roughly 2-week samples rose with total template count. Over about two and four weeks, about 17 and 20 clones changed, versus roughly 1.1 between replicates.

V gave up 10 bases and J gave up 6 bases, with 13 bases separating them. The CDR3 sequence is 12 residues long. Germline-derived CDR1 and CDR2 are SEHNR and FQNEAQ (reference sequence). To note about this clone: The antigen is unknown.

The TCR sequence derives from a person between 18 and 75 years old in good health. The sequencing input was blood. V is TRBV7-9 and J is TRBJ1-5; TRBD1 might be the D (5 bases). CDR3 DNA sequence: TGTGCCATCGGACAAATTGGTCAGCCCCAGCATTTT. Residues: CAIGQIGQPQHF.